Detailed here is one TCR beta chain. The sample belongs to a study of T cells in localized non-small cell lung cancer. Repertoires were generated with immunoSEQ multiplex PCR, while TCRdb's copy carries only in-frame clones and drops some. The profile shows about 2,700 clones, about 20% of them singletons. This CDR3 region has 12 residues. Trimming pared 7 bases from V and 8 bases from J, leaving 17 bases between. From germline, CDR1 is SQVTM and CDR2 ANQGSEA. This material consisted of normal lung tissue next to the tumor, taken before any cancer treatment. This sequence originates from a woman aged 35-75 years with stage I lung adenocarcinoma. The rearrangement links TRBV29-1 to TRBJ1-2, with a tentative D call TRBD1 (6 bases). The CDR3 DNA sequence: TGCAGCGCCCAGGACAGCCTCCGAGGCTACACCTTC. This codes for CSAQDSLRGYTF.